This T cell receptor (beta chain) was observed in a study of control samples from healthy donors and cancer patients. This clone was seen just once. Assay: immunoSEQ multiplex PCR; the TCRdb copy retains only in-frame clones and omits some. The table has 45,000 or so clones, approximately 89% seen once. The germline CDR1 and CDR2 sequences are LGHNA and YNFKEQ. The ends lost 0 bases at V and 4 bases at J; junction bases unmatched: 10. This CDR3 is built from 18 residues. This clonotype was obtained from a woman aged 55-75 years with lung cancer. What was sequenced was PBMCs. The chain has TRBV4-2 and TRBJ2-1; TRBD2 matches at 9 bases. CDR3 in DNA: TGTGCCAGCAGCCAAGATTTCGGGGCAGCGGGAGGTTACAATGAGCAGTTCTTC. This sequence encodes CASSQDFGAAGGYNEQFF.